The rows below give T cell receptor beta chains drawn from one sample of a study of CD4+ T cells in melanoma. Clones were read by immunoSEQ multiplex PCR, and TCRdb kept only the in-frame ones, dropping some. The sample includes about 50,000 clones, roughly nine tenths of them seen just once. Sequenced: peripheral blood. All receptors derive from a human donor with melanoma. CDR3s include the opening cysteine and the closing phenylalanine or tryptophan. D genes are given only for firm matches. Not every row has a clone size; where given, it reads once, few, many or a size class.

J	V	D	size	CDR3	DNA
TRBJ2-7	TRBV19	.	.	CASSISTLSYEQYF	TGTGCCAGTAGTATATCGACCCTCTCCTACGAGCAGTACTTC
TRBJ2-7	TRBV7-9	TRBD1	.	CASSSDRGYEQYF	TGTGCCAGCAGCTCGGACAGGGGCTACGAGCAGTACTTC
TRBJ1-1	TRBV14	.	.	CASGRGTTEAFF	TGTGCCAGTGGACGGGGGACCACTGAAGCTTTCTTT
TRBJ2-2	TRBV10-3	TRBD1	.	CATTGDQTGELFF	TGTGCCACGACAGGGGACCAAACCGGGGAGCTGTTTTTT
TRBJ2-1	TRBV15	.	.	CATSSWTEDYNEQFF	TGTGCCACCAGCAGCTGGACAGAGGACTACAATGAGCAGTTCTTC
TRBJ2-7	TRBV27	TRBD1	.	CASRQGQGASYEQYF	TGTGCCAGCAGGCAGGGACAGGGGGCTTCCTACGAGCAGTACTTC
TRBJ1-2	TRBV5-1	.	.	CASSPGGYGPYGYTF	TGCGCCAGCAGCCCAGGAGGGTACGGACCCTATGGCTACACCTTC
TRBJ2-5	TRBV5-1	TRBD1	.	CASRGPGQGLAETQYF	TGCGCCAGTAGAGGCCCGGGACAGGGTTTAGCAGAGACCCAGTACTTC
TRBJ2-7	TRBV19	TRBD1	.	CASSDTGAYEQYF	TGTGCCAGTAGCGATACAGGGGCCTACGAGCAGTACTTC
TRBJ1-5	TRBV10-3	TRBD1	.	CAISESNRGLLNQPQHF	TGTGCCATCAGTGAGTCGAACAGGGGACTCCTAAATCAGCCCCAGCATTTT
TRBJ1-1	TRBV28	.	.	CASTLGVNTEAFF	TGTGCCAGCACCCTGGGAGTGAACACTGAAGCTTTCTTT
TRBJ2-1	TRBV7-9	.	.	CASSLVMDEQFF	TGTGCCAGCAGCCTAGTTATGGATGAGCAGTTCTTC
TRBJ2-5	TRBV7-6	.	.	CASSLSRSETQYF	TGTGCCAGCAGCCTCTCAAGGTCGGAGACCCAGTACTTC
TRBJ2-1	TRBV30	.	.	CAWSVNLQYEQFF	TGTGCCTGGAGTGTGAACCTGCAGTATGAGCAGTTCTTC
TRBJ2-1	TRBV5-6	.	few	CASSLGQTPNNEQFF	TGTGCCAGCAGCTTGGGGCAGACGCCGAACAATGAGCAGTTCTTC
TRBJ1-5	TRBV4-3	TRBD1	.	CASSQDGTVNQPQHF	TGCGCCAGCAGCCAAGACGGGACAGTTAATCAGCCCCAGCATTTT
TRBJ2-3	TRBV11-1	TRBD1	.	CASSLGGGTGASDTQYF	TGTGCCAGCAGCTTAGGAGGCGGGACAGGGGCATCAGATACGCAGTATTTT
TRBJ1-1	TRBV18	.	.	CASSPNRAGPNTEAFF	TGTGCCAGCTCACCAAACCGTGCGGGCCCGAACACTGAAGCTTTCTTT
TRBJ2-2	TRBV28	.	.	CASSSAGANTGELFF	TGTGCCAGCAGTTCCGCGGGGGCTAACACCGGGGAGCTGTTTTTT
TRBJ1-1	TRBV30	.	.	CAWSANRAAEAFF	TGTGCCTGGAGCGCGAACCGGGCCGCTGAAGCTTTCTTT
TRBJ1-5	TRBV28	TRBD1	.	CASSPGTGDQPQHF	TGTGCCAGCAGCCCTGGGACAGGGGATCAGCCCCAGCATTTT
TRBJ2-7	TRBV4-1	TRBD1	once	CASNQGDRDRYEQYF	TGCGCCAGCAACCAAGGAGACAGGGATCGCTACGAGCAGTACTTC
TRBJ2-1	TRBV11-1	TRBD2	.	CASSMPGLAGREGEQFF	TGTGCCAGCAGCATGCCGGGACTAGCGGGGAGGGAAGGTGAGCAGTTCTTC
TRBJ1-1	TRBV6-5	.	.	CASSYGAGNTEAFF	TGTGCCAGCAGTTACGGGGCCGGTAACACTGAAGCTTTCTTT
TRBJ1-6	TRBV9	TRBD1	.	CASSPQGGLGNSPLHF	TGTGCCAGCAGCCCTCAGGGGGGGCTAGGAAATTCACCCCTCCACTTT
TRBJ1-2	TRBV28	TRBD1	.	CASSSSGTGGSGYTF	TGTGCCAGCAGTTCCTCCGGGACAGGGGGTAGTGGCTACACCTTC
TRBJ2-1	TRBV9	.	.	CASSVGDVNEQFF	TGTGCCAGCAGCGTAGGGGACGTCAATGAGCAGTTCTTC
TRBJ2-7	TRBV5-6	.	.	CASSLNREQYF	TGTGCCAGCAGCTTGAACAGGGAGCAGTACTTC
TRBJ1-1	TRBV19	TRBD1	.	CASSIGTGGLEAFF	TGTGCCAGTAGTATAGGAACAGGGGGCCTGGAAGCTTTCTTT
TRBJ1-6	TRBV11-2	.	.	CASSYTSGVPLHF	TGTGCCAGCAGCTATACTTCTGGAGTCCCCCTCCACTTT
TRBJ1-6	TRBV5-6	.	.	CASTQGGGRVSPLHF	TGTGCCAGCACCCAGGGTGGAGGGCGTGTTTCACCCCTCCACTTT
TRBJ2-5	TRBV29-1	.	.	CSVHRETQYF	TGCAGCGTTCACAGAGAGACCCAGTACTTC
TRBJ2-5	TRBV2	.	once	CASSESIRQKTQYF	TGTGCCAGCAGTGAGTCCATTCGCCAAAAGACCCAGTACTTC
TRBJ1-5	TRBV28	.	.	CASSPRGYNQPQHF	TGTGCCAGCAGCCCCAGGGGATACAATCAGCCCCAGCATTTT
TRBJ2-7	TRBV14	.	.	CASSSRYEQYF	TGTGCCAGCAGCTCCCGCTACGAGCAGTACTTC
TRBJ2-7	TRBV2	TRBD1	.	CASSGSRDRTSYEQYF	TGTGCCAGCAGTGGTTCCCGGGACAGGACCTCCTACGAGCAGTACTTC
TRBJ2-3	TRBV6-4	.	.	CASSELGGDTQYF	TGTGCCAGCAGTGAGCTTGGAGGGGATACGCAGTATTTT
TRBJ2-3	TRBV7-2	.	.	CASSLGFSDTQYF	TGTGCCAGCAGCTTAGGGTTTTCGGATACGCAGTATTTT
TRBJ1-5	TRBV7-8	.	.	CASSIQGYSNQPQHF	TGTGCCAGCAGCATACAGGGCTATAGCAATCAGCCCCAGCATTTT
TRBJ1-2	TRBV4-1	TRBD1	.	CASSQPTDRAFNGYTF	TGCGCCAGCAGCCAACCGACTGACAGGGCTTTCAATGGCTACACCTTC
TRBJ1-6	TRBV6-5	TRBD1	.	CASRDGQGIAPLHF	TGTGCCAGCAGGGACGGACAGGGTATCGCACCCCTCCACTTT
TRBJ2-7	TRBV6-1	.	.	CASSALPSANYEQYF	TGTGCCAGCAGTGCCCTTCCTAGCGCAAACTACGAGCAGTACTTC
TRBJ1-2	TRBV6-6	TRBD1	.	CASSYLGQVGAYGYTF	TGTGCCAGCAGTTACCTCGGACAGGTTGGGGCCTATGGCTACACCTTC
TRBJ1-5	TRBV6-6	TRBD1	.	CASSRDSGQPQHF	TGTGCCAGCAGTAGGGACAGTGGGCAGCCCCAGCATTTT
TRBJ1-1	TRBV11-2	.	.	CASSLGPGVGTEAFF	TGTGCCAGCAGCTTAGGGCCAGGGGTAGGCACTGAAGCTTTCTTT
TRBJ2-3	TRBV6-5	TRBD1	.	CASWGTGETDTQYF	TGTGCCAGTTGGGGGACAGGGGAGACAGATACGCAGTATTTT
TRBJ1-1	TRBV19	.	few	CASSIRTEAAAFF	TGTGCCAGTAGTATCAGAACGGAGGCAGCAGCTTTCTTT
TRBJ1-4	TRBV7-9	.	once	CASSSGSGKKLFF	TGTGCCAGCAGTTCAGGGTCGGGTAAAAAACTGTTTTTT
TRBJ1-1	TRBV28	TRBD1	few	CASRDTGGTEAFF	TGTGCCAGCAGAGACACAGGGGGAACTGAAGCTTTCTTT
TRBJ1-4	TRBV2	TRBD1	.	CARGQGGKLFF	TGTGCCAGAGGACAGGGAGGGAAACTGTTTTTT
TRBJ2-3	TRBV14	TRBD2	.	CASSQDLSGGPQDTQYF	TGTGCCAGCAGCCAAGATCTCAGCGGGGGGCCACAAGATACGCAGTATTTT
TRBJ2-7	TRBV7-9	.	.	CASSSGGQDHPLEQYF	TGTGCCAGCAGCTCGGGGGGACAGGACCACCCACTCGAGCAGTACTTC
TRBJ2-1	TRBV27	TRBD1	medium-sized	CASSPQGLGNEQFF	TGTGCCAGCAGTCCACAGGGGTTGGGGAATGAGCAGTTCTTC
TRBJ2-6	TRBV19	.	.	CASRGTGANVLTF	TGTGCCAGTCGGGGAACTGGGGCCAACGTCCTGACTTTC
TRBJ1-2	TRBV11-2	TRBD1	.	CASSLNPGQGIYGYTF	TGTGCCAGCAGCTTAAATCCGGGACAGGGGATCTATGGCTACACCTTC
TRBJ2-7	TRBV7-2	TRBD2	.	CASSLASGGGYEQYF	TGTGCCAGCAGCTTAGCTAGCGGGGGGGGATACGAGCAGTACTTC
TRBJ1-2	TRBV19	.	.	CASRGRGGINYGYTF	TGTGCCAGTAGGGGCCGGGGAGGTATTAACTATGGCTACACCTTC
TRBJ1-1	TRBV18	TRBD1	once	CAGRTGPDTEAFF	TGTGCCGGTCGGACAGGGCCAGACACTGAAGCTTTCTTT
TRBJ1-4	TRBV25-1	.	.	CASMGTNEKLFF	TGTGCCAGCATGGGAACTAATGAAAAACTGTTTTTT